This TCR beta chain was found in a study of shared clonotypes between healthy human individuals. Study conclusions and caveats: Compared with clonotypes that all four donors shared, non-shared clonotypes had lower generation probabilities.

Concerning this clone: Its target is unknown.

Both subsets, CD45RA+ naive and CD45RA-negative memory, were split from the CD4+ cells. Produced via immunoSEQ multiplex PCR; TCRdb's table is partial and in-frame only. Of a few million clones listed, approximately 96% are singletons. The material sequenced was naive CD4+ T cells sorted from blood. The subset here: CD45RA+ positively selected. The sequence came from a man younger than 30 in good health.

The CDR3 coding sequence is TGCAGCGTGGACGGGGGGCGGGAGGAGACCCAGTACTTC. It encodes CSVDGGREETQYF. The chain recombines TRBV29-1 with TRBJ2-5; tentatively, D is TRBD2 (7 bases). This CDR3 has 13 residues. Trimming shortened V by 6 bases and J by 5 bases, and 16 bases separated the two germline ends. Germline-derived CDR1 and CDR2 are SQVTM and ANQGSEA.